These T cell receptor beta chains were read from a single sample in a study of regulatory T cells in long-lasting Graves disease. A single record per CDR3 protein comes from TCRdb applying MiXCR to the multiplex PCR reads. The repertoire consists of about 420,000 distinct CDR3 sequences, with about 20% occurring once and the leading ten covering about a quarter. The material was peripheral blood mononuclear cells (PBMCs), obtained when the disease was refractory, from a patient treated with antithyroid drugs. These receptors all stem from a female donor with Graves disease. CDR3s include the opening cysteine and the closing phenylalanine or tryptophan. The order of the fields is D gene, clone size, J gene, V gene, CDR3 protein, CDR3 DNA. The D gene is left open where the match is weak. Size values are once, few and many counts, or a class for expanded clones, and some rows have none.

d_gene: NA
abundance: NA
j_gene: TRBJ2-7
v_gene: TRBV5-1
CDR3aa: CASSLATGKENYEQYF
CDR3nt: TGCGCCAGCTCCCTAGCTACAGGGAAGGAGAACTACGAGCAGTACTTC

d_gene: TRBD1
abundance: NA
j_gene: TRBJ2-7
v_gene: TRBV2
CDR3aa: CAGSGQGGEQYF
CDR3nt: TGTGCCGGCAGTGGACAGGGGGGAGAGCAGTACTTC

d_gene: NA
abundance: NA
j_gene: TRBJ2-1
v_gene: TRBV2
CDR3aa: CASSVFTKEQFF
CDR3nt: TGTGCCAGCAGTGTATTTACCAAGGAGCAGTTCTTC

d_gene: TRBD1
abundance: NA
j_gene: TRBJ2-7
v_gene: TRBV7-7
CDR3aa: CASSSGQGSEYEQYF
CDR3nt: TGTGCTAGCAGCTCGGGACAGGGGTCCGAGTACGAGCAGTACTTC

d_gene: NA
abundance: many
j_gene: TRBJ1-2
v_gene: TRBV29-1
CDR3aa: CSVQGKGYGYTF
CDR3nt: TGCAGCGTCCAGGGAAAGGGCTATGGCTACACCTTC

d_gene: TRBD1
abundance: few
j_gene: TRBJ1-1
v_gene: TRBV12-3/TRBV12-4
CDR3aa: CASRTGGGHAFF
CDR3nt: TGTGCCAGTCGGACAGGGGGCGGTCATGCTTTCTTT

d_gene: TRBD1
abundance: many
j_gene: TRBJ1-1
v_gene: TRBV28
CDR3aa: CASSLGTGSFSEAFF
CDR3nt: TGTGCCAGCAGTTTAGGGACAGGGAGTTTCTCTGAAGCTTTCTTT

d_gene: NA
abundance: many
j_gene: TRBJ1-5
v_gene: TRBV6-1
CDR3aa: CASSELRGNQPQHF
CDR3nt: TGTGCCAGCAGTGAACTAAGAGGGAATCAGCCCCAGCATTTT

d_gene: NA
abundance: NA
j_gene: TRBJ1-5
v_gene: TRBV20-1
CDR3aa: CSATSGIRQPQHF
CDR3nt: TGCAGTGCCACGTCGGGGATAAGGCAGCCCCAGCATTTT

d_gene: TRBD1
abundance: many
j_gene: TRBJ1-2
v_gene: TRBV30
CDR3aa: CAWSLTTGVGGYTF
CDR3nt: TGTGCCTGGAGCCTTACTACAGGGGTAGGCGGCTACACCTTC

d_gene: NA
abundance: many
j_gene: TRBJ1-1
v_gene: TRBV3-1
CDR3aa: CASTLSGSEAFF
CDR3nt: TGTGCCAGCACCCTATCAGGGTCTGAAGCTTTCTTT

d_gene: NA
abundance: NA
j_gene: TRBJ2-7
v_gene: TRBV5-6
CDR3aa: CASSSLGDDSYEQYF
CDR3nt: TGTGCCAGCAGCTCCCTCGGGGACGACTCCTACGAGCAGTACTTC

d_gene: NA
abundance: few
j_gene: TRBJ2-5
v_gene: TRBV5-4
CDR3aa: CASSYQLAEETQYF
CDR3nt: TGTGCCAGCAGCTACCAACTAGCCGAAGAGACCCAGTACTTC

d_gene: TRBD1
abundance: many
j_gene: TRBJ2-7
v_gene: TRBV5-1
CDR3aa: CASSFGTGVDEQYF
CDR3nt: TGCGCCAGCAGCTTCGGGACAGGGGTGGACGAGCAGTACTTC

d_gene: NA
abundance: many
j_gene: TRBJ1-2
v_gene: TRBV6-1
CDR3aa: CASRMWGGSTF
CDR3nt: TGTGCCAGCAGAATGTGGGGGGGCAGTACCTTC

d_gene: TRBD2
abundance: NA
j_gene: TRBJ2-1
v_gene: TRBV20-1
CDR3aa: CSARGQVAGGGTEQFF
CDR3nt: TGCAGTGCTAGAGGCCAGGTAGCGGGGGGTGGTACTGAGCAGTTCTTC

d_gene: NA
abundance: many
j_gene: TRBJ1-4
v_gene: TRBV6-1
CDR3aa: CASRNAGLLNEKLFF
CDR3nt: TGTGCCAGCAGGAATGCGGGACTCCTGAATGAAAAACTGTTTTTT

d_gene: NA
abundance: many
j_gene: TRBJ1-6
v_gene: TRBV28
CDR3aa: CASSLTEDSPLHF
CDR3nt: TGTGCCAGCAGTTTGACAGAAGATTCACCCCTCCACTTT

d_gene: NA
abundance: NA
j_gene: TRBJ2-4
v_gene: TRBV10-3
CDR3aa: CAISESDLNIQYF
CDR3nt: TGTGCCATCAGTGAATCCGATCTAAACATTCAGTACTTC

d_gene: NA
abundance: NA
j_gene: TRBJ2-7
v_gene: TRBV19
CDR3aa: CAAGRDKPYEQYF
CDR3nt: TGTGCCGCGGGCCGGGACAAGCCCTACGAGCAGTACTTC

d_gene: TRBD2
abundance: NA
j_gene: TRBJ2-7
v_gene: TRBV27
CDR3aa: CASSLSPWTSGKYEQYF
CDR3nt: TGTGCCAGCAGTTTATCCCCCTGGACTAGCGGGAAATACGAGCAGTACTTC

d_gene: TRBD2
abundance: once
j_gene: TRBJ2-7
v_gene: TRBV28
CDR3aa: CASSSGLAGTYEQCF
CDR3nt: TGTGCCAGCAGTTCGGGACTAGCGGGGACATACGAGCAGTGCTTC

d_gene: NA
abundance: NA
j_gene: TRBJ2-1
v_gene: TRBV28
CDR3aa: CASSNGLFSYNEQFF
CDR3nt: TGTGCCAGCAGTAACGGACTGTTCTCCTACAATGAGCAGTTCTTC

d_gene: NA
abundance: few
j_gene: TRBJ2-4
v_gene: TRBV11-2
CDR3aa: CASSLGPQNIQYF
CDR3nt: TGTGCCAGCAGCTTAGGGCCCCAAAACATTCAGTACTTC

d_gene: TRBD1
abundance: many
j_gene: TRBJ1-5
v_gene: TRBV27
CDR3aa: CASSPWDRAGNQPQHF
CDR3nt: TGTGCCAGCAGTCCTTGGGACAGGGCAGGGAATCAGCCCCAGCATTTT

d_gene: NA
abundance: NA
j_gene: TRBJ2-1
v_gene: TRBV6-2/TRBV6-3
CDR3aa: CASSYFSYNEQFF
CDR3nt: TGTGCCAGCAGTTACTTCTCCTACAATGAGCAGTTCTTC

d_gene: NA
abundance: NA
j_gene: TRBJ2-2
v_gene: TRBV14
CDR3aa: CASKLANTGELFF
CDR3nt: TGTGCCAGCAAACTAGCGAACACCGGGGAGCTGTTTTTT

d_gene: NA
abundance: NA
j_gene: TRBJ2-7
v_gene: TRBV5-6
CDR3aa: CASSWTTGIHEQYF
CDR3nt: TGTGCCAGCAGCTGGACTACAGGGATCCACGAGCAGTACTTC

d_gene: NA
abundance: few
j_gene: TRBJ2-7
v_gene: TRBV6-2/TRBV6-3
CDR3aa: CASSASVRTYEQYF
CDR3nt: TGTGCCAGCAGTGCTAGCGTGAGAACCTACGAGCAGTACTTC

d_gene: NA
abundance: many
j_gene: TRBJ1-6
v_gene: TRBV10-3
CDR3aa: CAISDPEYNSPLHF
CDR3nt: TGTGCCATCAGTGATCCAGAGTATAATTCACCCCTCCACTTT

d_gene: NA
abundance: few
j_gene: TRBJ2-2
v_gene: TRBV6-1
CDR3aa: CASSERKGGPGELFF
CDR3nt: TGTGCCAGCAGTGAAAGGAAAGGGGGACCCGGGGAGCTGTTTTTT

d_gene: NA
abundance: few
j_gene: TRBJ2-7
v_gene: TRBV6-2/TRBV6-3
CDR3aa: CASSNTAGLGGTYEQYF
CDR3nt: TGTGCCAGCAGTAACACCGCAGGTTTGGGCGGCACCTACGAGCAGTACTTC

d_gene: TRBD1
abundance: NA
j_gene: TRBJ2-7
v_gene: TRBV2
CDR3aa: CASSFSYPGTGDYEQYF
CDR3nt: TGTGCCAGCAGTTTTTCCTATCCCGGGACAGGGGACTACGAGCAGTACTTC

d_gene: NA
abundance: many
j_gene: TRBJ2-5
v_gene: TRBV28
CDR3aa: CASSNRDVRKTQYF
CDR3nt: TGTGCCAGCTCAAACAGGGACGTGAGGAAGACCCAGTACTTC

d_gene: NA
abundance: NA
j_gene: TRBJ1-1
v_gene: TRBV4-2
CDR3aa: CASSHPSGNTEAFF
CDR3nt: TGTGCCAGCAGCCACCCGTCCGGGAACACTGAAGCTTTCTTT

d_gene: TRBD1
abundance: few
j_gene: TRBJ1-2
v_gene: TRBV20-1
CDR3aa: CSASPTGGTHGYTF
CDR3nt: TGCAGTGCTAGCCCGACAGGGGGAACCCATGGCTACACCTTC

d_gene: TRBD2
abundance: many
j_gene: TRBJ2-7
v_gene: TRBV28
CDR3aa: CASSLRTSGRVSEQYF
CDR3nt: TGTGCCAGCAGTTTAAGGACTAGCGGGAGGGTAAGCGAGCAGTACTTC

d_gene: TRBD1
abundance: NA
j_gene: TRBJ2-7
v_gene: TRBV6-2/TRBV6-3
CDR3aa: CASSYRTGTESSYEQYF
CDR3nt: TGTGCCAGCAGTTACCGTACCGGGACAGAGAGCTCCTACGAGCAGTACTTC

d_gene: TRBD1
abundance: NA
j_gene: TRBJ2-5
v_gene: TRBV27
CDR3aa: CASSPPGQGQYF
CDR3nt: TGTGCCAGCAGCCCGCCGGGACAGGGCCAGTACTTC

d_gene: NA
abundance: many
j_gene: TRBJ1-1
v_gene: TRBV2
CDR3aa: CADGESRDTEAFF
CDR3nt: TGTGCCGACGGGGAATCTCGGGACACTGAAGCTTTCTTT

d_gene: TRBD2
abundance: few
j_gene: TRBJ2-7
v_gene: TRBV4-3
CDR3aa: CASSQEWGSGTYEQYF
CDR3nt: TGCGCCAGCAGCCAAGAATGGGGGAGCGGGACCTACGAGCAGTACTTC

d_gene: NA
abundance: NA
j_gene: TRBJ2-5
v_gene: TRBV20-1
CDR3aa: CSASLSGRVGETQYF
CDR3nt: TGCAGTGCTAGCTTATCCGGCAGGGTAGGCGAGACCCAGTACTTC

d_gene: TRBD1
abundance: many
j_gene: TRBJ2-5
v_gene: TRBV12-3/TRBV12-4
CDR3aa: CASSPRTGGLGETQYF
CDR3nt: TGTGCCAGCAGTCCCAGGACAGGGGGCCTTGGAGAGACCCAGTACTTC

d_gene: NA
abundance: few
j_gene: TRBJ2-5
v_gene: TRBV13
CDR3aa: CASSPDGSGQETQYF
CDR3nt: TGTGCCAGCAGCCCCGATGGTAGCGGACAAGAGACCCAGTACTTC

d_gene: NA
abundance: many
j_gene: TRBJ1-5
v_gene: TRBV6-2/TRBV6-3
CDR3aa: CASSYSQTTGGKPQHF
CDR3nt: TGTGCCAGCAGTTACTCGCAAACGACGGGTGGGAAGCCCCAGCATTTT

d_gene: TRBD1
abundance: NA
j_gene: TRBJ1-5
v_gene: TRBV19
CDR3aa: CASRIWGQGDQPQHF
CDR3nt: TGTGCCAGTAGGATCTGGGGACAGGGTGATCAGCCCCAGCATTTT

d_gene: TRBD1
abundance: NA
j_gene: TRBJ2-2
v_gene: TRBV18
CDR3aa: CASSPPGTGYDGELFF
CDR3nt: TGTGCCAGCTCACCACCGGGGACAGGGTACGACGGGGAGCTGTTTTTT

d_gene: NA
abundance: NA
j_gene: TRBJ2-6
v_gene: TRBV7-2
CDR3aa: CASSQQGAGANVLTF
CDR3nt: TGTGCCAGCAGCCAACAGGGAGCTGGGGCCAACGTCCTGACTTTC

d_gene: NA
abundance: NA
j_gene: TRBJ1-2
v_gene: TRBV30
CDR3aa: CARTVFGPRGYGYTF
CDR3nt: TGTGCCCGGACGGTTTTCGGGCCCCGCGGCTATGGCTACACCTTC

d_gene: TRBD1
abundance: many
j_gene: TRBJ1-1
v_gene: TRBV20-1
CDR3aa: CSANRGRNTEAFF
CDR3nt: TGCAGTGCTAACAGGGGTAGGAACACTGAAGCTTTCTTT

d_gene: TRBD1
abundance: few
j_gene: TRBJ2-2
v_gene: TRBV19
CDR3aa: CASRTGTVNTGELFF
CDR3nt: TGTGCCAGTAGAACAGGGACAGTAAACACCGGGGAGCTGTTTTTT

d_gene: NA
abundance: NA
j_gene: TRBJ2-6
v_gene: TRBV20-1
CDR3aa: CSAPGSGANVLTF
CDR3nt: TGCAGTGCCCCGGGGTCTGGGGCCAACGTCCTGACTTTC

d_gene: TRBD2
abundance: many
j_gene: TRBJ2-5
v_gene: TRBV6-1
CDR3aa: CASSVTSGKETQYF
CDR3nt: TGTGCCAGCAGTGTGACTAGCGGGAAAGAGACCCAGTACTTC